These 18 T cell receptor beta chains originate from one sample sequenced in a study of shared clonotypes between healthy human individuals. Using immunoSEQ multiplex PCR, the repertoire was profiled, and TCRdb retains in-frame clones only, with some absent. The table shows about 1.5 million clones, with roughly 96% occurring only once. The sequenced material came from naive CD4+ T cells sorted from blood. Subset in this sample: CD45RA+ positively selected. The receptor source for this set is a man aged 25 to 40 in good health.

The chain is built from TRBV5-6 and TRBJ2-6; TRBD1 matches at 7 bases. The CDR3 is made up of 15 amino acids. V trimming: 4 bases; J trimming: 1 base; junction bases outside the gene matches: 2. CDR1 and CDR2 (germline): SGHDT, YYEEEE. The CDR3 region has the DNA TGTGCCAGCAGCAGGACAGGTTCTGGGGCCAACGTCCTGACTTTC. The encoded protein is CASSRTGSGANVLTF.

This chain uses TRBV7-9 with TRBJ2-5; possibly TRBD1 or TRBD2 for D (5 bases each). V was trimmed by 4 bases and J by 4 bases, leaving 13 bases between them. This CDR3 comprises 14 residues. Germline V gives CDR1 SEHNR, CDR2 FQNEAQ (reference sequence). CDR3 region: CASSSLRGGETQYF. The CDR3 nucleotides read TGTGCCAGCAGCTCTCTCCGTGGGGGAGAGACCCAGTACTTC.

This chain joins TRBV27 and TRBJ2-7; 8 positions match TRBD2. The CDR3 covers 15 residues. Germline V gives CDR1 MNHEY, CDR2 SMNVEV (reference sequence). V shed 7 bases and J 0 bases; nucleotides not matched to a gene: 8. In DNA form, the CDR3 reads TGTGCCAGCACCACTAGCGGAGCGAGCTCCTACGAGCAGTACTTC. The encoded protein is CASTTSGASSYEQYF.

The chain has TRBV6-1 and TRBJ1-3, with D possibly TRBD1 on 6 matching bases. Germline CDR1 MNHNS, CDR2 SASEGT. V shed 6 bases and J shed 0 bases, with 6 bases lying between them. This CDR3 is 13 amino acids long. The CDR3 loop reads CASRDSSGNTIYF. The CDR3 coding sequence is TGTGCCAGCAGGGACAGCTCTGGAAACACCATATATTTT.

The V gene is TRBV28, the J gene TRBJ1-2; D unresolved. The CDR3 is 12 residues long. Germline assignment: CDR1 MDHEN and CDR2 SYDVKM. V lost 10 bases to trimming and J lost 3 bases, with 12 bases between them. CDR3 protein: CATSRLDYGYTF. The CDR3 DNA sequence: TGTGCCACCTCCAGATTGGACTATGGCTACACCTTC.

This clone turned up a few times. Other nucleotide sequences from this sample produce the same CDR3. The CDR3 DNA is TGCGCCAGCAGCTTGGGGATGAACACTGAAGCTTTCTTT. It is translated as CASSLGMNTEAFF. The chain is built from TRBV5-1 and TRBJ1-1, with unresolved D. V dropped 0 bases and J dropped 0 bases, with 3 bases sitting between them. Germline V CDR1 and CDR2: SGHRS, YFSETQ. This CDR3 is built from 13 residues.

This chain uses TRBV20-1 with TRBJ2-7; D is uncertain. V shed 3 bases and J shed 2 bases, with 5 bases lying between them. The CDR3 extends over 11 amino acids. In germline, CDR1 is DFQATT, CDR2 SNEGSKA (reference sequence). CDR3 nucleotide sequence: TGCAGTGCTAGTACCACCTACGAGCAGTACTTC. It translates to CSASTTYEQYF.

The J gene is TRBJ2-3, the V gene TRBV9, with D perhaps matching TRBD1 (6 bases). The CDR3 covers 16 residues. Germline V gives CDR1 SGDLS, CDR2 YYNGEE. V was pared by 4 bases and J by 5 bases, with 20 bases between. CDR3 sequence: CASSPWWGRGEDTQYF. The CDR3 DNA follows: TGTGCCAGCAGCCCGTGGTGGGGCAGGGGAGAAGATACGCAGTATTTT.

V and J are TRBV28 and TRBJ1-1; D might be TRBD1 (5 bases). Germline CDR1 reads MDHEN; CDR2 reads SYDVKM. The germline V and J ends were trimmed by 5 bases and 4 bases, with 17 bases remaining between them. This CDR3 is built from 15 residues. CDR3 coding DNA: TGTGCCAGCAGTGACACAGGTCGAAGGGGCACTGAAGCTTTCTTT. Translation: CASSDTGRRGTEAFF.

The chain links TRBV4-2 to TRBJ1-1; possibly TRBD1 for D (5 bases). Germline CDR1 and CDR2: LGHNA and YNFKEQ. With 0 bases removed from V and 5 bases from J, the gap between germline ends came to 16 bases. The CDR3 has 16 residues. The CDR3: CASSQDDDPGGTEAFF. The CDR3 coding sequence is TGTGCCAGCAGCCAAGATGACGACCCCGGGGGAACTGAAGCTTTCTTT.

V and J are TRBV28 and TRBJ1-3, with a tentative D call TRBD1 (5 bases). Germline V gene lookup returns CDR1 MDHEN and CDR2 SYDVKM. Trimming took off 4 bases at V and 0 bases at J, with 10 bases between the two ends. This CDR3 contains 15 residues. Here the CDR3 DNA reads TGTGCCAGCAGTTCAACCGGGACCTCTGGAAACACCATATATTTT. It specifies CASSSTGTSGNTIYF.

For the CDR3, the DNA is TGTGCTAGTGGTTCCTCGGATTCCTACGAGCAGTACTTC. Protein sequence: CASGSSDSYEQYF. The chain carries TRBV12-5 and TRBJ2-5; no clear D gene. The end of the DNA aligns better with TRBJ2-7, so the J call may be wrong. The CDR3 is 13 residues long. From germline, CDR1 is LGHNT and CDR2 FRNRAP.

CDR3 bases: TGTGCCAGTCACTACGGGACAGGGGGAAACCAGCCCCAGCATTTT. Amino acid sequence: CASHYGTGGNQPQHF. The chain combines TRBV28 with TRBJ1-5, with 11 bases that match TRBD1. The J segment lost 7 bases and the V segment lost 9 bases, leaving 11 bases of the junction unmatched. Germline V gene lookup returns CDR1 MDHEN and CDR2 SYDVKM. The CDR3 covers 15 residues.

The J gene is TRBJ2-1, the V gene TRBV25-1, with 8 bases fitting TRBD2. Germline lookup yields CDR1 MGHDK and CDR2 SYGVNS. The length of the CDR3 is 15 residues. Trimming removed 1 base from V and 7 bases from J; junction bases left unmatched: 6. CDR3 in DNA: TGTGCCAGCAGTGAATCTGGCGGGAGGTATAATGAGCAGTTCTTC. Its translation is CASSESGGRYNEQFF.

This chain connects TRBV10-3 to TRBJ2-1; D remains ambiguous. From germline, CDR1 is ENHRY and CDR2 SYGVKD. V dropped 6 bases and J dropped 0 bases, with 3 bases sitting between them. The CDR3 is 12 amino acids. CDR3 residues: CAISPSYNEQFF. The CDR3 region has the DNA TGTGCCATCAGCCCCTCCTACAATGAGCAGTTCTTC.

The CDR3 region is CASSLHLRNEKLFF. The CDR3 nucleotides are TGTGCCAGCAGCCTGCATCTCCGTAATGAAAAACTGTTTTTT. The rearrangement joins TRBV6-5 to TRBJ1-4, with D hard to call. Per germline, CDR1 MNHEY and CDR2 SVGAGI. The CDR3 runs 14 residues. V shed 6 bases and J shed 4 bases, with 12 bases lying between them.

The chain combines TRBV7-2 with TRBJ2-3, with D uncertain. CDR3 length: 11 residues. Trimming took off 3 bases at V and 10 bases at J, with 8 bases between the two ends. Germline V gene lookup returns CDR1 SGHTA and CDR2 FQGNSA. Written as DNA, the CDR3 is TGTGCCAGCAGCTTTACGCTACCGCAGTATTTT. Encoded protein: CASSFTLPQYF.

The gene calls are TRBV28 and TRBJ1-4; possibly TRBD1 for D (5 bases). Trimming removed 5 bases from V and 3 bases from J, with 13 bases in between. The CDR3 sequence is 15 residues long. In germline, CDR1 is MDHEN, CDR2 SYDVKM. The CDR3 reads CASSPGGSANEKLFF. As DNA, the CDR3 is TGTGCCAGCAGTCCTGGGGGGTCCGCTAATGAAAAACTGTTTTTT.